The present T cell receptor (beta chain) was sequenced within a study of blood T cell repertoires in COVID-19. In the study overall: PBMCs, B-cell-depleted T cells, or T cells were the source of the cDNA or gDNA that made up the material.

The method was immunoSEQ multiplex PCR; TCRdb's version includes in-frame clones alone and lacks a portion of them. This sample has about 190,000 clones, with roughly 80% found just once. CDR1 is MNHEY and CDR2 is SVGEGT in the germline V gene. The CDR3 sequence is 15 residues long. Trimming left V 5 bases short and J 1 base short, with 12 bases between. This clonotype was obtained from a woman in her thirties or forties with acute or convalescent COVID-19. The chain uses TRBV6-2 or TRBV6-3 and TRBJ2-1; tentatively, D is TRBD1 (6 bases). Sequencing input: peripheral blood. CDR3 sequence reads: CASSQQTGSYNEQFF. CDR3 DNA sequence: TGTGCCAGCAGTCAACAGACAGGTTCCTACAATGAGCAGTTCTTC.